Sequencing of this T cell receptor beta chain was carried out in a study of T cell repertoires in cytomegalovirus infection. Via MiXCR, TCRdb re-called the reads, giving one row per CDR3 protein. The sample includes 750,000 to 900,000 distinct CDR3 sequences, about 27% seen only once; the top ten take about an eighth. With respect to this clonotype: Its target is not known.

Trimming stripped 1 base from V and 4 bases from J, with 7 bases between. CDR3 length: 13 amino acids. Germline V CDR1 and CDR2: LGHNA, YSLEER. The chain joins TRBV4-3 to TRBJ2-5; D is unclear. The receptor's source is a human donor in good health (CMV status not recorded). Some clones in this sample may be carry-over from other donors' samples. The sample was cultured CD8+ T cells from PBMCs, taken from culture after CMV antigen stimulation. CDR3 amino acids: CASSQVLAETQYF. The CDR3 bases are TGCGCCAGCAGCCAAGTCTTGGCAGAGACCCAGTACTTC.